This is a list of T cell receptor beta chains from one sample in a study of cytomegalovirus exposure and HLA in healthy donors. Produced via immunoSEQ multiplex PCR; TCRdb's table is partial and in-frame only. The sample has 100,000 to 150,000 clones; around 74% are singletons. What was sequenced was PBMCs. All receptors derive from a woman between 50 and 59 years old in good health and CMV-seropositive. The CDR3 runs from the conserved cysteine through the conserved F or W. Each record gives: V gene, J gene, CDR3 length, clone size, D gene, CDR3 protein, CDR3 DNA. D genes are given only for firm matches. Part of the rows lack a size; the others show once, few, many or a class for expanded clones.

v_gene: TRBV5-5; j_gene: TRBJ1-5; len: 15; abundance: .; d_gene: .; CDR3aa: CASSLGARVHQPQHF; CDR3nt: TGTGCCAGCAGCTTGGGAGCACGGGTGCATCAGCCCCAGCATTTT
v_gene: TRBV6-4; j_gene: TRBJ2-3; len: 19; abundance: .; d_gene: TRBD2; CDR3aa: CASSDSEVAGGQSTDTQYF; CDR3nt: TGTGCCAGCAGTGACTCGGAGGTAGCGGGGGGCCAAAGCACAGATACGCAGTATTTT
v_gene: TRBV5-1; j_gene: TRBJ1-3; len: 14; abundance: .; d_gene: .; CDR3aa: CASSGGLAGNTIYF; CDR3nt: TGCGCCAGCAGCGGGGGGTTGGCTGGAAACACCATATATTTT
v_gene: TRBV28; j_gene: TRBJ2-3; len: 11; abundance: .; d_gene: .; CDR3aa: CASTTPDTQYF; CDR3nt: TGTGCCAGCACGACTCCAGATACGCAGTATTTT
v_gene: TRBV7-6; j_gene: TRBJ1-5; len: 13; abundance: .; d_gene: .; CDR3aa: CASSLSLSQPQHF; CDR3nt: TGTGCCAGCAGCTTATCGTTGAGTCAGCCCCAGCATTTT
v_gene: TRBV9; j_gene: TRBJ1-3; len: 13; abundance: .; d_gene: .; CDR3aa: CASSVESGNTIYF; CDR3nt: TGTGCCAGCAGCGTAGAATCGGGAAACACCATATATTTT
v_gene: TRBV9; j_gene: TRBJ2-2; len: 14; abundance: .; d_gene: .; CDR3aa: CASSPDRTTGELFF; CDR3nt: TGTGCCAGCAGCCCAGACAGGACCACCGGGGAGCTGTTTTTT
v_gene: TRBV5-1; j_gene: TRBJ2-5; len: 14; abundance: once; d_gene: TRBD2; CDR3aa: CASTEGTSGETQYF; CDR3nt: TGCGCCAGCACTGAAGGGACTAGCGGGGAGACCCAGTACTTC
v_gene: TRBV9; j_gene: TRBJ1-4; len: 15; abundance: once; d_gene: TRBD1; CDR3aa: CASSVRDSLNEKLFF; CDR3nt: TGTGCCAGCAGCGTTAGGGACAGCCTTAATGAAAAACTGTTTTTT
v_gene: TRBV9; j_gene: TRBJ1-2; len: 17; abundance: .; d_gene: TRBD1; CDR3aa: CASSAVGQGRFNYGYTF; CDR3nt: TGTGCCAGCAGCGCAGTGGGACAGGGAAGATTTAACTATGGCTACACCTTC
v_gene: TRBV18; j_gene: TRBJ1-2; len: 13; abundance: .; d_gene: .; CDR3aa: CASSPPTGLGYTF; CDR3nt: TGTGCCAGCTCACCACCTACAGGGCTTGGCTACACCTTC
v_gene: TRBV30; j_gene: TRBJ1-2; len: 11; abundance: .; d_gene: .; CDR3aa: CAWTSSYGYTF; CDR3nt: TGTGCCTGGACCTCCTCCTATGGCTACACCTTC
v_gene: TRBV27; j_gene: TRBJ2-7; len: 14; abundance: few; d_gene: TRBD2; CDR3aa: CASSLAGGWYEQYF; CDR3nt: TGTGCCAGCAGTTTGGCGGGGGGGTGGTACGAGCAGTACTTC
v_gene: TRBV15; j_gene: TRBJ2-7; len: 16; abundance: .; d_gene: .; CDR3aa: CATSRDSGGKTYEQYF; CDR3nt: TGTGCCACCAGCAGAGATTCAGGGGGGAAGACCTACGAGCAGTACTTC
v_gene: TRBV28; j_gene: TRBJ1-6; len: 16; abundance: .; d_gene: TRBD1; CDR3aa: CASSVRTGGLNSPLHF; CDR3nt: TGTGCCAGCAGTGTCAGGACAGGGGGCCTTAATTCCCCCCTCCACTTT
v_gene: TRBV7-9; j_gene: TRBJ2-3; len: 15; abundance: .; d_gene: .; CDR3aa: CASSLVGLPTDTQYF; CDR3nt: TGTGCCAGCAGCTTAGTCGGACTCCCCACAGATACGCAGTATTTT
v_gene: TRBV19; j_gene: TRBJ1-5; len: 13; abundance: .; d_gene: .; CDR3aa: CASSMTGRQPQHF; CDR3nt: TGTGCCAGTAGTATGACAGGTAGGCAGCCCCAGCATTTT
v_gene: TRBV6-5; j_gene: TRBJ2-7; len: 13; abundance: .; d_gene: .; CDR3aa: CASSYGVTDEQYF; CDR3nt: TGTGCCAGCAGTTACGGAGTTACCGACGAGCAGTACTTC
v_gene: TRBV28; j_gene: TRBJ2-5; len: 13; abundance: .; d_gene: .; CDR3aa: CASSLSFQETQYF; CDR3nt: TGTGCCAGCAGTTTATCCTTCCAAGAGACCCAGTACTTC
v_gene: TRBV28; j_gene: TRBJ1-4; len: 13; abundance: .; d_gene: .; CDR3aa: CASRAAGFGKLFF; CDR3nt: TGTGCCAGCAGGGCCGCAGGGTTTGGAAAACTGTTTTTT
v_gene: TRBV13; j_gene: TRBJ2-2; len: 16; abundance: once; d_gene: .; CDR3aa: CASSPTPTANTGELFF; CDR3nt: TGTGCCAGCAGCCCCACCCCTACGGCGAACACCGGGGAGCTGTTTTTT
v_gene: TRBV5-6; j_gene: TRBJ1-5; len: 14; abundance: .; d_gene: .; CDR3aa: CASSLVAANQPQHF; CDR3nt: TGTGCCAGCAGCTTGGTGGCGGCCAATCAGCCCCAGCATTTT
v_gene: TRBV10-3; j_gene: TRBJ2-5; len: 13; abundance: .; d_gene: .; CDR3aa: CAISGHRQETQYF; CDR3nt: TGTGCCATCAGCGGACACCGGCAAGAGACCCAGTACTTC
v_gene: TRBV7-3; j_gene: TRBJ2-1; len: 14; abundance: once; d_gene: .; CDR3aa: CASSLSRDNNEQFF; CDR3nt: TGTGCCAGCAGCTTATCGCGCGACAACAATGAGCAGTTCTTC
v_gene: TRBV5-1; j_gene: TRBJ2-1; len: 14; abundance: once; d_gene: .; CDR3aa: CASSFLGQLNEQFF; CDR3nt: TGCGCCAGCAGCTTTCTTGGACAGTTAAATGAGCAGTTCTTC
v_gene: TRBV7-9; j_gene: TRBJ1-4; len: 14; abundance: .; d_gene: .; CDR3aa: CASSLSTDNEKLFF; CDR3nt: TGTGCCAGCAGCTTATCAACTGATAATGAAAAACTGTTTTTT
v_gene: TRBV7-3; j_gene: TRBJ2-3; len: 16; abundance: once; d_gene: TRBD2; CDR3aa: CASSAQLAGGTDTQYF; CDR3nt: TGTGCCAGCAGCGCACAACTAGCGGGGGGGACAGATACGCAGTATTTT
v_gene: TRBV6-1; j_gene: TRBJ2-7; len: 12; abundance: .; d_gene: .; CDR3aa: CASRKEIYEQYF; CDR3nt: TGTGCCAGCAGAAAAGAGATCTACGAGCAGTACTTC
v_gene: TRBV6-6; j_gene: TRBJ2-7; len: 13; abundance: once; d_gene: .; CDR3aa: CASSSGVNYEQYF; CDR3nt: TGTGCCAGCAGCTCGGGAGTAAATTACGAGCAGTACTTC
v_gene: TRBV7-9; j_gene: TRBJ1-2; len: 16; abundance: .; d_gene: .; CDR3aa: CASSLKSAGALGGYTF; CDR3nt: TGTGCCAGCAGCTTAAAGTCGGCAGGGGCATTGGGTGGCTACACCTTC
v_gene: TRBV9; j_gene: TRBJ1-2; len: 15; abundance: .; d_gene: .; CDR3aa: CASSSSSQGGDGYTF; CDR3nt: TGTGCCAGCAGCTCCTCATCCCAGGGTGGTGATGGCTACACCTTC
v_gene: TRBV5-5; j_gene: TRBJ1-2; len: 12; abundance: .; d_gene: .; CDR3aa: CASSLTGSGYTF; CDR3nt: TGTGCCAGCAGCCTTACAGGGTCCGGCTACACCTTC
v_gene: TRBV10-3; j_gene: TRBJ2-3; len: 15; abundance: few; d_gene: TRBD1; CDR3aa: CAISTWDRAPDTQYF; CDR3nt: TGTGCCATCAGTACCTGGGACAGGGCCCCAGATACGCAGTATTTT
v_gene: TRBV5-1; j_gene: TRBJ2-3; len: 16; abundance: few; d_gene: .; CDR3aa: CASSSGGGGSTDTQYF; CDR3nt: TGCGCCAGCAGCTCTGGAGGTGGGGGGAGCACAGATACGCAGTATTTT
v_gene: TRBV30; j_gene: TRBJ2-7; len: 13; abundance: .; d_gene: TRBD2; CDR3aa: CAWSVGLADEQYF; CDR3nt: TGTGCCTGGAGTGTAGGCCTAGCGGACGAGCAGTACTTC
v_gene: TRBV6-6; j_gene: TRBJ2-5; len: 16; abundance: once; d_gene: TRBD2; CDR3aa: CASRLGGGGIQETQYF; CDR3nt: TGTGCCAGCCGCCTTGGGGGCGGGGGGATCCAAGAGACCCAGTACTTC
v_gene: TRBV5-6; j_gene: TRBJ2-6; len: 18; abundance: .; d_gene: TRBD1; CDR3aa: CASSLVGQGAHGANVLTF; CDR3nt: TGTGCCAGCAGCTTGGTGGGACAGGGGGCGCATGGGGCCAACGTCCTGACTTTC
v_gene: TRBV7-2; j_gene: TRBJ2-7; len: 14; abundance: .; d_gene: TRBD2; CDR3aa: CASRGGTFGYEQYF; CDR3nt: TGTGCCAGCCGGGGGGGCACCTTTGGCTACGAGCAGTACTTC
v_gene: TRBV10-2; j_gene: TRBJ2-1; len: 14; abundance: .; d_gene: TRBD2; CDR3aa: CASSSSGGAGEQFF; CDR3nt: TGCGCCAGCTCGTCTAGCGGGGGGGCCGGTGAGCAGTTCTTC
v_gene: TRBV6-5; j_gene: TRBJ1-4; len: 15; abundance: .; d_gene: TRBD1; CDR3aa: CASSYGTGTNEKLFF; CDR3nt: TGTGCCAGCAGCTACGGGACAGGAACTAATGAAAAACTGTTTTTT
v_gene: TRBV9; j_gene: TRBJ2-2; len: 14; abundance: .; d_gene: TRBD1; CDR3aa: CASSRTGVTGELFF; CDR3nt: TGTGCCAGCAGCCGGACAGGGGTCACCGGGGAGCTGTTTTTT
v_gene: TRBV28; j_gene: TRBJ1-2; len: 15; abundance: .; d_gene: .; CDR3aa: CASSLIEGYNYGYTF; CDR3nt: TGTGCCAGCAGTTTGATTGAGGGATATAACTATGGCTACACCTTC
v_gene: TRBV9; j_gene: TRBJ2-3; len: 16; abundance: .; d_gene: TRBD2; CDR3aa: CASSPLRSGDPDTQYF; CDR3nt: TGTGCCAGCAGCCCCCTAAGAAGCGGGGACCCAGATACGCAGTATTTT
v_gene: TRBV6-5; j_gene: TRBJ1-1; len: 14; abundance: .; d_gene: .; CDR3aa: CASTLDRQNTEAFF; CDR3nt: TGTGCCAGCACCCTCGACAGACAAAACACTGAAGCTTTCTTT
v_gene: TRBV5-1; j_gene: TRBJ2-7; len: 14; abundance: .; d_gene: TRBD2; CDR3aa: CASSLGGSSYEQYF; CDR3nt: TGCGCCAGCAGCTTGGGCGGGAGCTCCTACGAGCAGTACTTC
v_gene: TRBV28; j_gene: TRBJ1-2; len: 19; abundance: .; d_gene: TRBD1; CDR3aa: CASSPLVFRDRARGYGYTF; CDR3nt: TGTGCCAGCAGTCCCCTTGTGTTCCGGGACAGGGCTAGGGGCTATGGCTACACCTTC
v_gene: TRBV7-2; j_gene: TRBJ1-4; len: 14; abundance: .; d_gene: .; CDR3aa: CASSLGGLGEKLFF; CDR3nt: TGTGCCAGCAGCTTAGGAGGGCTGGGGGAAAAACTGTTTTTT
v_gene: TRBV27; j_gene: TRBJ2-3; len: 16; abundance: .; d_gene: TRBD2; CDR3aa: CASSPRLAGGSDTQYF; CDR3nt: TGTGCCAGCAGCCCTAGACTAGCGGGGGGCTCAGATACGCAGTATTTT